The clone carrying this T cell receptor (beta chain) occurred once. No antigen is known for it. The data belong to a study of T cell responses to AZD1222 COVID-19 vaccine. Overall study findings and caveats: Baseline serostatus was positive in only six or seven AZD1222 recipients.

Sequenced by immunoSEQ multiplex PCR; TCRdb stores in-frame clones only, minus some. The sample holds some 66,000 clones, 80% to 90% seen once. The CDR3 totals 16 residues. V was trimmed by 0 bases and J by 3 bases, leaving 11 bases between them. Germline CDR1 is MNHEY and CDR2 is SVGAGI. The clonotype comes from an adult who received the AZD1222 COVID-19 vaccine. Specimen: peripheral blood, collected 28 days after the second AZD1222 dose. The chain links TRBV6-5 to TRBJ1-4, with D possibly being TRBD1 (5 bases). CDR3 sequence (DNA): TGTGCCAGCAGTTACTCGAGACAGCTCGCTAATGAAAAACTGTTTTTT. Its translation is CASSYSRQLANEKLFF.